This entry lists 3 T cell receptor beta chains sequenced from one sample in a study of T cell repertoires in cytomegalovirus infection. These receptors have no known antigen. A single record per CDR3 protein comes from TCRdb applying MiXCR to the reads. The table lists over 100,000 distinct CDR3 sequences, approximately 28% of them singletons. The specimen comprised CD8+ T cells from cultured PBMCs, sampled from culture after CMV antigen stimulation. The receptor source for this set is a human donor in good health (CMV status not recorded). Some clones in this sample may be carry-over from other donors' samples.

The chain uses TRBV2 and TRBJ2-2; no clear D gene. Germline V CDR1 and CDR2: SNHLY, FYNNEI. CDR3 length: 15 amino acids. The V end was cut by 5 bases, the J end by 3 bases, with 13 bases between. The CDR3 DNA follows: TGTGCCAGCAGTCCCTATTTACACGACACCGGGGAGCTGTTTTTT. It encodes CASSPYLHDTGELFF.

The gene calls are TRBV28 and TRBJ2-5; D remains ambiguous. The germline V gene has CDR1 MDHEN and CDR2 SYDVKM. V lost 7 bases, J lost 3 bases, and 6 bases lay in between. This CDR3 is built from 11 residues. The CDR3 region is CASNTEETQYF. Written as DNA, the CDR3 is TGTGCCAGCAATACAGAAGAGACCCAGTACTTC.

This clonotype came up a few times. The chain uses TRBV12-3 or TRBV12-4 and TRBJ1-5, with D tentatively TRBD1 (5 bases). There are 14 residues in the CDR3. Trimming shortened V by 5 bases and J by 0 bases, and 8 bases separated the two germline ends. As DNA, the CDR3 is TGTGCCAGCAGTCGACAGTATAGCAATCAGCCCCAGCATTTT. Translation: CASSRQYSNQPQHF.